Listed below are T cell receptor beta chains from one sample, sequenced in a study of beta chain features in type 1 diabetes. Only in-frame clones appear in the TCRdb table, and some are missing; sequencing was by immunoSEQ multiplex PCR. The sample lists 900,000 or so clones, 17% occurring once. The specimen was naive CD4+ T cells from blood. These receptors came from a woman under 30 in good health. Both conserved end residues are part of each CDR3. The D gene is left open where the match is weak. Not every row has a clone size; where given, it reads once, few, many or a size class.

>.|TRBV4-2|TRBJ1-4|.
CASSQGGQSTTNEKLFF
TGTGCCAGCAGCCAGGGAGGACAGTCAACAACTAATGAAAAACTGTTTTTT
>.|TRBV10-2|TRBJ1-4|few
CASSPRWEKLFF
TGCGCCAGCAGCCCTCGTTGGGAAAAACTGTTTTTT
>.|TRBV7-8|TRBJ2-1|.
CASSLEVRYNEQFF
TGTGCCAGCAGCTTAGAGGTCAGATACAATGAGCAGTTCTTC
>.|TRBV7-3|TRBJ2-7|few
CASSPFPVGEQYF
TGTGCCAGCAGCCCCTTCCCTGTGGGGGAGCAGTACTTC
>.|TRBV18|TRBJ1-5|.
CASSPGRDQPQHF
TGTGCCAGCTCACCCGGAAGGGACCAGCCCCAGCATTTT
>TRBD1|TRBV7-6|TRBJ2-3|.
CASSFGGTGGDTDTQYF
TGTGCCAGCAGCTTTGGGGGGACAGGGGGCGACACAGATACGCAGTATTTT
>.|TRBV7-2|TRBJ2-7|few
CASSLMGLSSYEQYF
TGTGCCAGCAGCTTAATGGGGCTTTCATCCTACGAGCAGTACTTC
>TRBD1|TRBV19|TRBJ1-5|.
CASSPGQGFYQPQHF
TGTGCCAGTAGCCCGGGACAGGGGTTTTATCAGCCCCAGCATTTT
>.|TRBV9|TRBJ2-2|few
CASSASGTTNTGELFF
TGTGCCAGCAGCGCCTCCGGGACCACGAACACCGGGGAGCTGTTTTTT
>TRBD1|TRBV7-9|TRBJ1-5|few
CASVTGVSNQPQHF
TGTGCCAGCGTGACAGGGGTTAGCAATCAGCCCCAGCATTTT
>.|TRBV27|TRBJ2-7|few
CASSFRFERTEQYF
TGTGCCAGCAGTTTTCGTTTTGAGCGTACCGAGCAGTACTTC
>.|TRBV28|TRBJ1-2|.
CASSFWAGYTF
TGTGCCAGCAGTTTCTGGGCTGGCTACACCTTC
>.|TRBV25-1|TRBJ2-7|few
CASSEAGLPYEQYF
TGTGCCAGCAGTGAGGCAGGGTTACCCTACGAGCAGTACTTC
>TRBD1|TRBV28|TRBJ1-5|.
CTSRGRSNQPQHF
TGTACCAGCAGGGGGAGAAGCAATCAGCCCCAGCATTTT
>TRBD2|TRBV14|TRBJ2-1|few
CASSQDRGGSYNEQFF
TGTGCCAGCAGCCAAGATCGCGGGGGCTCCTACAATGAGCAGTTCTTC
>.|TRBV7-2|TRBJ1-3|.
CASSLSGYNLSSGNTIYF
TGTGCCAGCAGCTTATCAGGGTATAACCTGAGCTCTGGAAACACCATATATTTT
>.|TRBV9|TRBJ1-3|few
CASSVDISGNTIYF
TGTGCCAGCAGCGTAGACATCTCTGGAAACACCATATATTTT
>TRBD2|TRBV10-2|TRBJ2-7|.
CASCSAGGNEQYF
TGCGCCAGCTGCTCAGCGGGAGGGAATGAGCAGTACTTC
>.|TRBV11-3|TRBJ2-2|.
CASSSRDSTTGELFF
TGTGCCAGCAGCTCAAGGGATTCGACCACCGGGGAGCTGTTTTTT
>TRBD2|TRBV27|TRBJ2-7|few
CAVRELYGEQYF
TGTGCCGTGCGGGAGCTTTACGGCGAGCAGTACTTC
>.|TRBV2|TRBJ2-7|few
CASTGVAYEQYF
TGTGCCAGCACAGGGGTGGCCTACGAGCAGTACTTC
>TRBD1|TRBV27|TRBJ2-5|.
CASSLRRTGVETQYF
TGTGCCAGCAGTCTGCGACGGACAGGGGTAGAGACCCAGTACTTC
>.|TRBV28|TRBJ2-7|.
CASSLGTGVGEQYF
TGTGCCAGCAGTTTGGGCACAGGAGTGGGCGAGCAGTACTTC
>.|TRBV28|TRBJ1-5|few
CASSLIRTLRGKQGRQPQHF
TGTGCCAGCAGTCTTATCCGCACGCTGCGGGGAAAACAGGGAAGACAGCCCCAGCATTTT
>.|TRBV28|TRBJ1-1|.
CASSFPGGKRNTEAFF
TGTGCCAGCAGTTTCCCTGGGGGGAAACGGAACACTGAAGCTTTCTTT
>.|TRBV28|TRBJ2-7|few
CASSLGGSYEQYF
TGTGCCAGCAGTTTAGGGGGCTCCTACGAGCAGTACTTC
>TRBD2|TRBV11-2|TRBJ2-1|few
CASSLVPTTSGSRNEQFF
TGTGCCAGCAGCTTAGTTCCCACTACTAGCGGGAGTCGAAATGAGCAGTTCTTC
>.|TRBV11-2|TRBJ2-1|.
CASSFLGRWEQFF
TGTGCCAGCAGCTTCTTAGGGAGGTGGGAGCAGTTCTTC
>.|TRBV28|TRBJ2-4|few
CASSSGPGPLQYF
TGTGCCAGCAGCTCGGGCCCAGGGCCACTTCAGTACTTC
>.|TRBV4-3|TRBJ2-1|few
CASKLELAASYNEQFF
TGCGCCAGCAAACTAGAGCTAGCTGCCTCCTACAATGAGCAGTTCTTC
>TRBD1|TRBV13|TRBJ1-2|many
CASSATGAEGYTF
TGTGCCAGCAGCGCCACAGGGGCTGAGGGCTACACCTTC
>TRBD2|TRBV28|TRBJ2-7|.
CASMGTRDYEQYF
TGTGCCAGCATGGGGACTAGAGACTACGAGCAGTACTTC
>TRBD2|TRBV7-9|TRBJ2-7|few
CASSLPSGGTNSYEQYF
TGTGCCAGCAGCTTACCCTCGGGGGGTACGAATTCCTACGAGCAGTACTTC
>TRBD1|TRBV18|TRBJ1-2|.
CATATGTVNYGYTF
TGTGCCACCGCAACCGGGACAGTTAACTATGGCTACACCTTC
>TRBD1|TRBV4-2|TRBJ2-5|.
CASSQEDRSLGRETQYF
TGTGCCAGCAGCCAAGAGGACAGGTCCCTCGGCAGGGAGACCCAGTACTTC
>.|TRBV4-2|TRBJ2-3|.
CASSQVRGSWDTQYF
TGTGCCAGCAGCCAAGTCCGAGGGAGTTGGGATACGCAGTATTTT
>.|TRBV7-9|TRBJ2-4|.
CASTSAPGLAKNIQYF
TGTGCCAGCACCTCGGCCCCGGGACTAGCCAAAAACATTCAGTACTTC
>.|TRBV27|TRBJ1-2|.
CASRGPGHGYGYTF
TGTGCCAGCAGGGGACCGGGACACGGCTATGGCTACACCTTC
>TRBD2|TRBV9|TRBJ2-1|.
CASSPGLRNYNEQFF
TGTGCCAGCAGCCCGGGACTACGGAATTACAATGAGCAGTTCTTC
>.|TRBV7-9|TRBJ2-3|.
CASSTPDTQYF
TGTGCCAGCAGCACGCCGGATACGCAGTATTTT
>.|TRBV18|TRBJ2-1|few
CASSPTLEAGYNEQFF
TGTGCCAGCTCACCCACACTGGAGGCAGGGTACAATGAGCAGTTCTTC